These 19 T cell receptor beta chains came from one sample sequenced in a study of blood T cell repertoires in COVID-19. The assay was immunoSEQ multiplex PCR, and TCRdb's table has in-frame clones only and misses some. The sample shows around 280,000 clones, about 82% of them seen only once. Sequencing used peripheral blood. Every receptor here comes from a woman aged 50 to 60 with active or convalescent COVID-19.

Only a few counts were recorded for this clone. The chain uses TRBV6-4 and TRBJ2-2, with TRBD1 as a possible D gene (5 bases). This CDR3 contains 16 residues. V was shortened by 0 bases and J by 0 bases, with 8 bases between the two germline ends. Germline CDR1 is MRHNA and CDR2 is SNTAGT. CDR3 in DNA: TGTGCCAGCAGTGACTCCGACAGCCCGAACACCGGGGAGCTGTTTTTT. It specifies CASSDSDSPNTGELFF.

J is TRBJ2-2 and V is TRBV27; 8 nucleotides agree with TRBD1. With 4 bases clipped from V and 1 base from J, the junction kept 2 bases outside the gene matches. Germline V gives CDR1 MNHEY, CDR2 SMNVEV (reference sequence). CDR3 size: 15 residues. CDR3 amino acids: CASSWTGRNTGELFF. DNA of the CDR3: TGTGCCAGCAGTTGGACAGGGCGGAACACCGGGGAGCTGTTTTTT.

The CDR3 loop is CASSSNPLQKQSSYEQYF. As DNA, the CDR3 is TGTGCCAGCAGTTCAAATCCGTTACAGAAACAAAGCTCCTACGAGCAGTACTTC. The chain employs TRBV5-4 and TRBJ2-7; D is unclear. This CDR3 has 18 residues. Trimming removed 5 bases at V and 0 bases at J, with 24 bases between. Germline-derived CDR1 and CDR2 are SGHNT and YYREEE (reference sequence).

The V call is TRBV6-2 or TRBV6-3, the J call TRBJ1-5; 7 bases align to TRBD1. The V and J ends lost 5 bases and 5 bases, in that order; junction bases with no gene match: 6. The CDR3 is 14 amino acids. The germline V gene encodes CDR1 MNHEY and CDR2 SVGEGT. CDR3 DNA sequence: TGTGCCAGCAGTAAACAGGGGCTCTATCAGCCCCAGCATTTT. Translation gives CASSKQGLYQPQHF.

This clone was observed a handful of times. The chain uses TRBV19 and TRBJ2-3; possible D gene TRBD2, 6 bases. There are 15 residues in the CDR3. V was clipped by 1 base and J by 2 bases, with 10 bases between them. Per germline, CDR1 LNHDA and CDR2 SQIVND (reference sequence). The CDR3 DNA sequence: TGTGCCAGTAGTATAGGCGGGATAAACACAGATACGCAGTATTTT. It codes for CASSIGGINTDTQYF. Filled out from reference TRBV19 and TRBJ2-3, the complete variable domain reads DGGITQSPKYLFRKEGQNVTLSCEQNLNHDAMYWYRQDPGQGLRLIYYSQIVNDFQKGDIAEGYSVSREKKESFPLTVTSAQKNPTAFYLCASSIGGINTDTQYFGPGTRLTVL.

The chain links TRBV6-6 to TRBJ2-7, with a possible D match to TRBD2 (5 bases). Germline V CDR1 and CDR2: MNHNY, SVGAGI (reference sequence). The CDR3 consists of 15 residues. V was cut by 6 bases and J by 2 bases, with 17 bases left in between. As DNA, the CDR3 is TGTGCCAGCAGGGGTCCAGAGGGATCGCCCTACGAGCAGTACTTC. It specifies CASRGPEGSPYEQYF.

This chain joins TRBV5-1 and TRBJ1-1, with D perhaps TRBD1 (6 bases). The V end lost 0 bases, the J end lost 4 bases, and 16 bases lay between the germline ends. CDR1 and CDR2 from the germline V gene are SGHRS and YFSETQ. This CDR3 is 16 amino acids long. The CDR3 region is CASSLVLGGKGTEAFF. The DNA of the CDR3 is TGCGCCAGCAGCTTGGTTCTTGGGGGCAAGGGCACTGAAGCTTTCTTT. The whole variable domain, remainder taken from reference TRBV5-1 and TRBJ1-1, is KAGVTQTPRYLIKTRGQQVTLSCSPISGHRSVSWYQQTPGQGLQFLFEYFSETQRNKGNFPGRFSGRQFSNSRSEMNVSTLELGDSALYLCASSLVLGGKGTEAFFGQGTRLTVV.

The rearrangement uses TRBV2 and TRBJ1-2, with D possibly being TRBD1 (6 bases). The CDR3 extends over 14 amino acids. Germline values: CDR1 SNHLY, CDR2 FYNNEI. V was clipped by 5 bases and J by 8 bases, with 18 bases between them. The CDR3 bases are TGTGCCAGCAGTAAGACAGGTACAATGGGCGGCTACACCTTC. Protein product: CASSKTGTMGGYTF.

The chain carries TRBV27 and TRBJ2-1, with D perhaps matching TRBD1 (6 bases). V dropped 6 bases and J dropped 9 bases, with 12 bases sitting between them. The CDR3 extends over 12 amino acids. CDR1 and CDR2 (germline): MNHEY, SMNVEV (reference sequence). The CDR3 loop is CASRAVGAEQFF. Written as DNA, the CDR3 is TGTGCCAGCAGGGCCGTGGGGGCTGAGCAGTTCTTC.

V is TRBV10-3 and J is TRBJ2-3, with D uncertain. Germline loops: CDR1 ENHRY, CDR2 SYGVKD. This CDR3 is 13 amino acids long. The V and J ends lost 11 bases and 6 bases respectively, with 18 bases between them. The CDR3 sequence: CAASAPGHDTQYF. CDR3 coding DNA: TGTGCCGCTTCTGCCCCAGGTCATGATACGCAGTATTTT.

The V call is TRBV28, the J call TRBJ1-2; TRBD1 agrees at 8 bases. From germline, CDR1 is MDHEN and CDR2 SYDVKM. V was clipped by 5 bases and J by 6 bases; unmatched bases: 17. The CDR3 loop spans 17 amino acids. The CDR3 DNA reads TGTGCCAGCAGTCGACTCTTTAGGACAGGGAAGGAAAATGGCTACACCTTC. It is translated as CASSRLFRTGKENGYTF.

This chain connects TRBV5-7 to TRBJ2-7; 9 bases align to TRBD1. TRBV5-7 is classed as an ORF, of uncertain function. The CDR3 totals 16 residues. Trimming cost V 4 bases and J 2 bases; bases outside gene matches: 10. CDR3 bases: TGTGCCAGCAGCCTACTGGGGGACAGGGCCACCTACGAGCAGTACTTC. Translated, it gives CASSLLGDRATYEQYF.

The chain couples TRBV5-6 to TRBJ1-4; possibly TRBD1 for D (6 bases). This CDR3 spans 14 amino acids. V lost 4 bases and J 7 bases, leaving 14 bases between the germline ends. Germline V lookup: CDR1 SGHDT, CDR2 YYEEEE. CDR3: CASSTTGFGEKLFF. The DNA of the CDR3 is TGTGCCAGCAGCACCACAGGGTTTGGTGAAAAACTGTTTTTT.

V is TRBV2 and J is TRBJ1-3, with D possibly TRBD1 on 5 matching bases. The CDR3 covers 16 residues. V lost 2 bases and J 1 base, leaving 12 bases between the germline ends. The germline gives CDR1 SNHLY, CDR2 FYNNEI. The CDR3 region is CASSERVRVSGNTIYF. The CDR3 coding sequence is TGTGCCAGCAGTGAAAGGGTCAGGGTATCTGGAAACACCATATATTTT. The entire variable domain, with the rest obtained from reference TRBV2 and TRBJ1-3, is as follows: EPEVTQTPSHQVTQMGQEVILRCVPISNHLYFYWYRQILGQKVEFLVSFYNNEISEKSEIFDDQFSVERPDGSNFTLKIRSTKLEDSAMYFCASSERVRVSGNTIYFGEGSWLTVV.

J is TRBJ1-2 and V is TRBV29-1, with D uncertain. From germline, CDR1 is SQVTM and CDR2 ANQGSEA. V lost 4 bases and J 6 bases, leaving 12 bases between the germline ends. The CDR3 totals 12 residues. The CDR3 protein is CSVGGGYNGYTF. The CDR3 DNA follows: TGCAGCGTTGGTGGCGGTTATAATGGCTACACCTTC.

V is TRBV4-1 and J is TRBJ2-3, with D possibly being TRBD2 (5 bases). The CDR3 has 15 residues. Germline assignment: CDR1 MGHRA and CDR2 YSYEKL. V dropped 3 bases and J dropped 0 bases, with 10 bases sitting between them. The DNA for the CDR3 is TGCGCCAGCAGCCATCGAGGGTCTAGCACAGATACGCAGTATTTT. Translated: CASSHRGSSTDTQYF.

The chain combines TRBV4-1 with TRBJ2-2, with D unresolved. V shed 3 bases and J shed 5 bases, with 4 bases lying between them. CDR1 is MGHRA, CDR2 YSYEKL, per germline. The length of the CDR3 is 12 residues. CDR3 in DNA: TGCGCCAGCAGCCACGTTACCGGGGAGCTGTTTTTT. As protein: CASSHVTGELFF.

This clone was found a few times. V and J are TRBV5-1 and TRBJ2-2, with a tentative D call TRBD1 (5 bases). The CDR3 totals 15 residues. Germline loops: CDR1 SGHRS, CDR2 YFSETQ. V was cut by 1 base and J by 0 bases, with 7 bases left in between. The CDR3 sequence is CASSLTTANTGELFF. CDR3 nucleotide sequence: TGCGCCAGCAGCTTGACGACAGCGAACACCGGGGAGCTGTTTTTT.

The rearrangement links TRBV6-6 to TRBJ2-1, with TRBD1 matching over 7 bases. The J segment lost 7 bases and the V segment lost 1 base, leaving 7 bases of the junction unmatched. The CDR3 sequence is 15 residues long. From germline, CDR1 is MNHNY and CDR2 SVGAGI (reference sequence). CDR3 coding DNA: TGTGCCAGCAGTTACTGGACAGGTATTGGGAATGAGCAGTTCTTC. It codes for CASSYWTGIGNEQFF.